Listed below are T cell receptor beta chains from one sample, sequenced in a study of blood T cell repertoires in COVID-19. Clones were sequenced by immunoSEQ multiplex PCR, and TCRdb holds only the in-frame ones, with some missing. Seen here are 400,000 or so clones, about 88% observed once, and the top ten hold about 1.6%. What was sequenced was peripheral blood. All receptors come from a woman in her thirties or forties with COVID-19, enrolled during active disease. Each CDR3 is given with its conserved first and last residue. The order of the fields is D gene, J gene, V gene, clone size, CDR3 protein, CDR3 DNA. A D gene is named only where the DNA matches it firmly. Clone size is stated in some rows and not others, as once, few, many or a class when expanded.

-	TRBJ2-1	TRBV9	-	CASSVDHRAHEQFF	TGTGCCAGCAGCGTAGATCACAGGGCACATGAGCAGTTCTTC
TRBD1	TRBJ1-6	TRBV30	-	CAWSVDRGRSPLHF	TGTGCCTGGAGTGTCGACAGGGGGCGATCACCCCTCCACTTT
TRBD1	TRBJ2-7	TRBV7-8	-	CASSLGQGTYEQYF	TGTGCCAGCAGCTTGGGACAGGGGACCTACGAGCAGTACTTC
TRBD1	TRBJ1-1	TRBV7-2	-	CASSLFIGQGVEAFF	TGTGCCAGCAGCTTATTTATCGGACAGGGGGTTGAAGCTTTCTTT
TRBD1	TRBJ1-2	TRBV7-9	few	CASSSGTAGYTF	TGTGCCAGCAGCTCGGGGACAGCTGGCTACACCTTC
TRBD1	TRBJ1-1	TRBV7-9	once	CASSALRDRGPRTEAFF	TGTGCCAGCAGCGCGCTCCGGGACAGGGGGCCTCGGACTGAAGCTTTCTTT
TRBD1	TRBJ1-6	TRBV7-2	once	CASSLRQGGLNSPLHF	TGTGCCAGCAGCCTCCGACAGGGGGGTCTCAATTCACCCCTCCACTTT
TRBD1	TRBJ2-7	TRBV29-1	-	CSTQSEFGTGGREQYF	TGCAGCACCCAAAGTGAGTTCGGGACAGGGGGTCGCGAGCAGTACTTC
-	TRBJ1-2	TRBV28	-	CASSFTGGDYGYTF	TGTGCCAGCAGTTTTACGGGGGGCGACTATGGCTACACCTTC
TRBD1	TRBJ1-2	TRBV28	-	CASSLSSGGHTF	TGTGCCAGCAGTTTGTCGTCAGGGGGTCACACCTTC
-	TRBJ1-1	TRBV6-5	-	CASSYSPGPGDTEAFF	TGTGCCAGCAGTTACTCCCCAGGGCCTGGGGACACTGAAGCTTTCTTT
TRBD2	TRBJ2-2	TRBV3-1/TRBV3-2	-	CASSQVRGGRGSGELFF	TGTGCCAGCAGCCAAGTTCGGGGCGGGAGAGGTTCGGGGGAGCTGTTTTTT
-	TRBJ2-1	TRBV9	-	CASSVVDEQFF	TGTGCCAGCAGCGTAGTAGATGAGCAGTTCTTC
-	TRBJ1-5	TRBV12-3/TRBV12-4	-	CASRPKSNQPQHF	TGTGCCAGCAGGCCTAAAAGCAATCAGCCCCAGCATTTT
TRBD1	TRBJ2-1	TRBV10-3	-	CAIEGDRDNEQFF	TGTGCCATCGAAGGGGACAGGGACAATGAGCAGTTCTTC
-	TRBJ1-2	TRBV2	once	CASSVSYGYTF	TGTGCCAGCAGTGTGTCTTATGGCTACACCTTC
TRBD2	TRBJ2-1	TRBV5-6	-	CAPPGGRTYNEQFF	TGTGCCCCCCCGGGGGGGCGAACCTACAATGAGCAGTTCTTC
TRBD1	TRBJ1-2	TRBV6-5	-	CASSGTGREGHGYTF	TGTGCCAGCAGCGGGACAGGGCGAGAGGGGCATGGCTACACCTTC
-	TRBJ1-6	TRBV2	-	CASSPLGLNNSPLHF	TGTGCCAGCAGTCCCCTCGGACTGAATAATTCACCCCTCCACTTT
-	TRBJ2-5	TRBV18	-	CASSPLAAVETQYF	TGTGCCAGCTCACCATTGGCTGCCGTGGAGACCCAGTACTTC
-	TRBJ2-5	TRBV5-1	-	CASSWGGRSQETQYF	TGCGCCAGCAGCTGGGGGGGCAGGAGCCAAGAGACCCAGTACTTC
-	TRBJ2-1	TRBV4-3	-	CASSQDGRNEQFF	TGCGCCAGCAGCCAAGATGGGAGGAATGAGCAGTTCTTC
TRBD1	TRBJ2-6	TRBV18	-	CASRDRTGANVLTF	TGTGCCAGCCGGGACAGAACTGGGGCCAACGTCCTGACTTTC
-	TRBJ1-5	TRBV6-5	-	CASSSQGGHQPQHF	TGTGCCAGCAGTTCTCAGGGAGGACATCAGCCCCAGCATTTT
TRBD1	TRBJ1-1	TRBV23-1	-	CASSPQGQGATEAFF	TGCGCCAGCAGTCCACAGGGACAGGGGGCCACTGAAGCTTTCTTT
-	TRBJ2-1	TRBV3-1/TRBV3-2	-	CASSPPWPNEQFF	TGTGCCAGCAGCCCCCCCTGGCCAAATGAGCAGTTCTTC
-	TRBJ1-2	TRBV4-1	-	CASSLQEGNYGYTF	TGCGCCAGCAGCCTACAGGAAGGGAACTATGGCTACACCTTC
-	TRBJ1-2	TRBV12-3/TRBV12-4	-	CASSPDYGYTF	TGTGCCAGCAGTCCCGACTATGGCTATACCTTC
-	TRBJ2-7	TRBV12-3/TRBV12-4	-	CASRTTGSYEQYF	TGTGCCAGCAGAACCACAGGGTCTTACGAGCAGTACTTC
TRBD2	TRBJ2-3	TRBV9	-	CASSVEGTSGFATDTQYF	TGTGCCAGCAGCGTAGAAGGGACTAGCGGGTTTGCCACAGATACGCAGTATTTT
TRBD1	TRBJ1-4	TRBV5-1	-	CASSLDGQGVELFF	TGCGCCAGCAGCTTGGACGGACAGGGAGTAGAACTGTTTTTT
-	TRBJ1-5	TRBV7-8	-	CASSLALRGVGNQPQHF	TGTGCCAGCAGCTTAGCGCTTCGGGGTGTAGGCAATCAGCCCCAGCATTTT
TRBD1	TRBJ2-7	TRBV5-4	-	CASSPRDSSYEQYF	TGTGCCAGCAGCCCAAGGGACAGTTCCTACGAGCAGTACTTC
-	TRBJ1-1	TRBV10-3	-	CAITDFGTEAFF	TGTGCCATCACTGACTTCGGCACTGAAGCTTTCTTT
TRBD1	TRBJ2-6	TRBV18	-	CASSPAGQGWSGANVLTF	TGTGCCAGCTCACCCGCCGGACAGGGGTGGTCTGGGGCCAACGTCCTGACTTTC
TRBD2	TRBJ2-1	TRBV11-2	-	CASSSLTSGKEQFF	TGTGCCAGCAGCTCCCTGACTAGCGGCAAAGAGCAGTTCTTC
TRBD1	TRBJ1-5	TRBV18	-	CASSPGQGGPNQPQHF	TGTGCCAGCTCACCCGGACAGGGAGGCCCAAATCAGCCCCAGCATTTT
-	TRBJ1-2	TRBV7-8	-	CASSLARRDYGYTF	TGTGCCAGCAGCTTAGCGCGCAGGGACTATGGCTACACCTTC
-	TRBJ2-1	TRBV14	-	CASSPKQGNVRIKQFF	TGTGCCAGCAGCCCGAAACAGGGTAACGTAAGGATTAAGCAGTTCTTC
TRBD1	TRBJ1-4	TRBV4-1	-	CASSQAGQTNEKLFF	TGCGCCAGCAGCCAAGCGGGACAGACTAATGAAAAACTGTTTTTT
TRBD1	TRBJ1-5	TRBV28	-	CASSLPGGYQPQHF	TGTGCCAGCAGTTTACCAGGGGGCTATCAGCCCCAGCATTTT
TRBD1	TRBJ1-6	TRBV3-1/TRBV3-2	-	CASSPTGQTRGSPLHF	TGTGCCAGCAGCCCAACGGGACAGACAAGAGGGTCACCCCTCCACTTT
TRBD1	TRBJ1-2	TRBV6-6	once	CASSRQGKSSANYGYTF	TGTGCCAGCAGTCGACAGGGGAAAAGCTCAGCTAACTATGGCTACACCTTC
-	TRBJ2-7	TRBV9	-	CASSVATFPYEQYF	TGTGCCAGCAGCGTAGCGACATTTCCCTACGAGCAGTACTTC
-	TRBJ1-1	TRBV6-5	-	CASKRGTEAFF	TGTGCCAGTAAAAGGGGGACTGAAGCTTTCTTT
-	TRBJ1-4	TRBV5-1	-	CASSLVNQGINEKLFF	TGCGCCAGCAGCTTGGTAAATCAGGGGATAAATGAAAAACTGTTTTTT